A selection of T cell receptor beta chains follows, all from one sample in a study of T cell responses to AZD1222 COVID-19 vaccine. Sequencing was performed with immunoSEQ multiplex PCR; in TCRdb, only in-frame clones are kept and a portion is missing. This table holds about 180,000 clones, 88% found once. This specimen consisted of peripheral blood, obtained 28 days after the second AZD1222 dose. These receptors all stem from an adult who received the AZD1222 COVID-19 vaccine. Both conserved end residues are part of each CDR3. D genes are given only for firm matches. Rows may omit the clone size; those that give it use once, few, many or a size class.

clone size | J gene | D gene | V gene | CDR3 protein | CDR3 DNA
few | TRBJ1-1 | NA | TRBV7-3 | CASSLQMNTEAFF | TGTGCCAGCAGCTTACAAATGAACACTGAAGCTTTCTTT
NA | TRBJ1-4 | TRBD1 | TRBV7-2 | CASRDDRGATNEKLFF | TGTGCCAGCAGGGATGACAGGGGAGCAACTAATGAAAAACTGTTTTTT
few | TRBJ1-2 | NA | TRBV19 | CASSPGGSNYGYTF | TGTGCCAGTAGTCCCGGGGGCAGCAACTATGGCTACACCTTC
NA | TRBJ2-7 | TRBD1 | TRBV28 | CASSLVQGAREQYF | TGTGCCAGCAGTTTAGTACAGGGGGCGCGGGAGCAGTACTTC
NA | TRBJ1-5 | TRBD1 | TRBV28 | CASRANRGLSPQHF | TGTGCCAGCAGGGCGAACAGGGGGTTGTCGCCCCAGCATTTT
NA | TRBJ2-1 | TRBD1 | TRBV19 | CASRQGVYNEQFF | TGTGCCAGCCGACAGGGCGTATACAATGAGCAGTTCTTC
NA | TRBJ2-1 | NA | TRBV20-1 | CSASTHEQFF | TGCAGTGCTAGTACCCATGAGCAGTTCTTC
NA | TRBJ2-5 | TRBD2 | TRBV5-1 | CASSAGLAGMGETQYF | TGCGCCAGCAGCGCCGGACTAGCGGGAATGGGTGAGACCCAGTACTTC
NA | TRBJ2-2 | NA | TRBV7-3 | CASSLGHSNTGELFF | TGTGCCAGCAGCTTGGGACACTCGAACACCGGGGAGCTGTTTTTT
NA | TRBJ1-3 | TRBD1 | TRBV27 | CASSYRGGNTIYF | TGTGCCAGCAGTTACAGGGGAGGAAACACCATATATTTT